This entry describes one T cell receptor beta chain. Its antigen is as yet unknown. This sample was included in a study of T-cell memory formation after mild COVID-19. Study-level findings and limits: Some responding clones appeared in pre-infection memory, suggesting cross-reactive memory joined. Clones that contracted from day 15 to 85 had balanced CD4/CD8; later expanders were CD4+ biased. Chiefly within CM and EM were the contracting CD4+ clones; CD8+ ones were within EMRA.

cDNA libraries for TCR alpha and TCR beta, carrying sample barcodes and UMIs, came from 5'RACE with constant-segment primers. TCRdb passed the 5' RACE reads through MiXCR, listing each CDR3 protein once. The repertoire holds hundreds of thousands of distinct CDR3 sequences, with about 23% as singletons. Trimming at V came to 1 base and at J to 4 bases, leaving 7 bases not matched to a gene. CDR1 is SGHVS, CDR2 FNYEAQ, per germline. CDR3 length equals 16 residues. The gene calls are TRBV7-6 and TRBJ2-7, with TRBD2 matching 10 bases. This receptor was taken from an adult woman who had mild COVID-19 (a few samples of this study predate the infection). Cell type and time point are not known. Sequences were obtained from PBMCs or a T cell subset sorted from them (not recorded which). The CDR3 region is CASSLDTPGLAYEQYF. CDR3 nucleotide sequence: TGTGCCAGCAGCTTAGATACCCCGGGACTAGCGTACGAGCAGTACTTC.